One sample yielded the 9 T cell receptor beta chains listed below, sequenced in a study of cytomegalovirus exposure and HLA in healthy donors. 60 Vbeta and 13 Jbeta primers were used in PCR. Profiled with immunoSEQ multiplex PCR; TCRdb holds only in-frame clones, not every one. The table shows under 150,000 clones, with approximately 84% occurring only once. The sample taken for sequencing was PBMCs. These receptors were obtained from a woman between 18 and 30 years old in good health and CMV-seronegative.

This clone was counted between two and nine times. V and J are TRBV29-1 and TRBJ1-1, with 8 bases lining up with TRBD1. The germline gives CDR1 SQVTM, CDR2 ANQGSEA. The ends lost 4 bases at V and 0 bases at J; junction bases unmatched: 1. This CDR3 has 13 residues. The CDR3, as DNA: TGCAGCGTTGGGGACAGGTTGAACACTGAAGCTTTCTTT. Translation gives CSVGDRLNTEAFF.

The V and J genes are TRBV30 and TRBJ1-2, with D uncertain. CDR1 is GTSNPN, CDR2 SVGIG, per germline (reference sequence). The CDR3 is 13 amino acids. V gave up 5 bases and J gave up 1 base, with 11 bases separating them. The CDR3 DNA follows: TGTGCCTGGGACTTGGAGGGTAACTATGGCTACACCTTC. Translating it yields CAWDLEGNYGYTF.

In its sample, this clone was seen a few times. This rearrangement joins TRBV11-2 to TRBJ2-2; 7 bases map to TRBD2. CDR1 SGHAT and CDR2 FQNNGV come from the germline V gene. The trim removed 3 bases at V and 2 bases at J, leaving 9 bases unmatched. The CDR3 is 17 amino acids. DNA of the CDR3: TGTGCCAGCAGCTTGAGAACGGGGGGATTAAACACCGGGGAGCTGTTTTTT. Encoded protein: CASSLRTGGLNTGELFF.

The chain recombines TRBV7-2 with TRBJ1-2; TRBD1 agrees at 7 bases. Trimming took 5 bases from V and 6 from J; bases not matched to a gene: 18. From germline, CDR1 is SGHTA and CDR2 FQGNSA. The CDR3 consists of 17 residues. This CDR3 is CASSPLGLKQGQNGYTF. CDR3 DNA: TGTGCCAGCAGCCCCCTCGGCCTGAAACAGGGGCAGAATGGCTACACCTTC.

The rearrangement uses TRBV5-6 and TRBJ2-7, with D possibly matching TRBD2 (6 bases). The CDR3 length is 14 residues. The V gene lost 4 bases and the J gene lost 6 bases, with 17 bases spanning the gap. Germline CDR1 SGHDT, CDR2 YYEEEE. CDR3 coding DNA: TGTGCCAGCAGCGAATTAGTGGAGGGCGGCGAGCAGTACTTC. It codes for CASSELVEGGEQYF. Based on the CDR3 plus reference TRBV5-6 and TRBJ2-7, the full variable domain is DAGVTQSPTHLIKTRGQQVTLRCSPKSGHDTVSWYQQALGQGPQFIFQYYEEEERQRGNFPDRFSGHQFPNYSSELNVNALLLGDSALYLCASSELVEGGEQYFGPGTRLTVT.

The V call is TRBV19, the J call TRBJ2-7; the D gene is possibly TRBD1 (7 bases). The ends were cut back, 7 bases at V and 7 bases at J, with 17 bases in the middle. CDR1 is LNHDA, CDR2 SQIVND, per germline (reference sequence). The CDR3 covers 13 residues. CDR3 coding DNA: TGTGCCAGTAATCTGGAGGGGGCTTGGGAGCAGTACTTC. Protein: CASNLEGAWEQYF.

The V and J genes are TRBV30 and TRBJ2-4, with D maybe TRBD2 (5 bases). Trimming took 1 base from V and 0 from J, leaving 13 bases between them. CDR3 length: 16 residues. The germline V gene encodes CDR1 GTSNPN and CDR2 SVGIG (reference sequence). CDR3 sequence: CAWSGVRGTAKNIQYF. The CDR3, as DNA: TGTGCCTGGAGTGGGGTACGGGGAACAGCCAAAAACATTCAGTACTTC.

The chain recombines TRBV19 with TRBJ1-4; weak D call: TRBD1 (5 bases). The germline gives CDR1 LNHDA, CDR2 SQIVND (reference sequence). Trimming took off 8 bases at V and 5 bases at J, with 18 bases between the two ends. The CDR3 spans 15 residues. The CDR3 loop is CASGYSGGGNEKLFF. The CDR3 DNA reads TGTGCCAGTGGATATAGCGGGGGGGGAAATGAAAAACTGTTTTTT.

The chain is built from TRBV7-8 and TRBJ2-1, with D unresolved. The germline gives CDR1 SGHVS, CDR2 FQNEAQ. With 10 bases removed from V and 10 bases from J, the gap between germline ends came to 17 bases. This CDR3 region has 12 residues. The CDR3: CATSWSPKEQFF. CDR3 nucleotide sequence: TGTGCCACCTCTTGGAGTCCGAAGGAGCAGTTCTTC.